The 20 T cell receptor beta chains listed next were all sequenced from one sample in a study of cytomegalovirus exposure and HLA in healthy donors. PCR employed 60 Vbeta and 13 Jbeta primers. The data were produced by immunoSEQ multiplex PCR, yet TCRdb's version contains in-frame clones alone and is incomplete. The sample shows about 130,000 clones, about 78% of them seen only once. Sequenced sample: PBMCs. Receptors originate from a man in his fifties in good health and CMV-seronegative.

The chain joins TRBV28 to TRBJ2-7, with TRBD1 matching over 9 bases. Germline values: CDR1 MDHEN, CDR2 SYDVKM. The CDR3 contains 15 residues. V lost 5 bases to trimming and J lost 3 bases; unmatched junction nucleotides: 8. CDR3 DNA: TGTGCCAGCAGTACGTACAGGGGGCTGAACTACGAGCAGTACTTC. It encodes CASSTYRGLNYEQYF.

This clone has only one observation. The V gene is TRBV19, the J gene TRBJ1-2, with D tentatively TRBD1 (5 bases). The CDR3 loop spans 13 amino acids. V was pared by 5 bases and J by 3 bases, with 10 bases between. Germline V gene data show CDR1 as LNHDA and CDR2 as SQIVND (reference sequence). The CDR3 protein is CASSRGGYYGYTF. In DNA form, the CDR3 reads TGTGCCAGTAGTCGCGGGGGGTACTATGGCTACACCTTC.

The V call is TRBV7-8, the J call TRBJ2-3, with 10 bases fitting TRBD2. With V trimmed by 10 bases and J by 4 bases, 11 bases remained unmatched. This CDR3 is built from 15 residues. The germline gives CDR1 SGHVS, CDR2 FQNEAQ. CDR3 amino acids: CATTGRLAGPDTQYF. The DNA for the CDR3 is TGTGCCACTACGGGACGACTAGCGGGCCCAGATACGCAGTATTTT.

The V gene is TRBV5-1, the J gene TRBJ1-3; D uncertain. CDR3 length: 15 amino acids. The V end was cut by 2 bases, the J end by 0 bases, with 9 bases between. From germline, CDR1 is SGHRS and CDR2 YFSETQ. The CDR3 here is CASSFDGDSGNTIYF. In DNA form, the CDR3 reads TGCGCCAGCAGCTTCGACGGAGACTCTGGAAACACCATATATTTT.

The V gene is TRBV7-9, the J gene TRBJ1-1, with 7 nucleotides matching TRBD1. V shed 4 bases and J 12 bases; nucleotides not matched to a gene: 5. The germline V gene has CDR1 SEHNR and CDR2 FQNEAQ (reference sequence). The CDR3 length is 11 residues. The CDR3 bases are TGTGCCAGCAGCTCGGGACAGAAAACTTTCTTT. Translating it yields CASSSGQKTFF.

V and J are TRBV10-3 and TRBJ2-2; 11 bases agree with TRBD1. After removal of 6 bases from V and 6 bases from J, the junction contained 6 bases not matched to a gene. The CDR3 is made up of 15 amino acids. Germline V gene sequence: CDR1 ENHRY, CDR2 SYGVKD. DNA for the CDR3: TGTGCCATCAGCCCGGGACAGGGGGATGCCGGGGAGCTGTTTTTT. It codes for CAISPGQGDAGELFF.

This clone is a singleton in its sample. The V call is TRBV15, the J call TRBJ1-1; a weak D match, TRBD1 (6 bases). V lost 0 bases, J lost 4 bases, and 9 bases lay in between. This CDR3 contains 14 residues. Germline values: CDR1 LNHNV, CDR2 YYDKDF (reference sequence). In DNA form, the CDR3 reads TGTGCCACCAGCAGAGATACAGGGTTCACTGAAGCTTTCTTT. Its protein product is CATSRDTGFTEAFF.

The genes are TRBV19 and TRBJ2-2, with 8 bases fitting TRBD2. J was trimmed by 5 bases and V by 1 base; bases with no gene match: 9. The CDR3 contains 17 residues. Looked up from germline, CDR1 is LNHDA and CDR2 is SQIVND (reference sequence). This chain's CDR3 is CASSIGGTRGLTGELFF. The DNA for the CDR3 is TGTGCCAGTAGTATAGGCGGGACTAGAGGGTTAACCGGGGAGCTGTTTTTT.

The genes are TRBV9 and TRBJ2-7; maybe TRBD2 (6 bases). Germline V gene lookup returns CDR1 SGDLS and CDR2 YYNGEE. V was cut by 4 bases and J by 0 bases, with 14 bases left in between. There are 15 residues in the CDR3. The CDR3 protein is CASSPQVGGSYEQYF. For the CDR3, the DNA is TGTGCCAGCAGCCCCCAGGTGGGGGGCTCCTACGAGCAGTACTTC.

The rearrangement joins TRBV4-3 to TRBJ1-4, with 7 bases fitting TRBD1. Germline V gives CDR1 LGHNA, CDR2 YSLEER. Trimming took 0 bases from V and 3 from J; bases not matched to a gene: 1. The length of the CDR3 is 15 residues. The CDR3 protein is CASSQDQGANEKLFF. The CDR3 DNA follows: TGCGCCAGCAGCCAAGATCAGGGGGCTAATGAAAAACTGTTTTTT.

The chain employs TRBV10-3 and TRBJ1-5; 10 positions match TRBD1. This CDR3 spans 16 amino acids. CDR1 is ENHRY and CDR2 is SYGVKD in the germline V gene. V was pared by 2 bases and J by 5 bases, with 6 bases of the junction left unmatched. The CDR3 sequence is CAISEGRQGAYQPQHF. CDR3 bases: TGTGCCATCAGTGAGGGCAGACAGGGGGCGTATCAGCCCCAGCATTTT.

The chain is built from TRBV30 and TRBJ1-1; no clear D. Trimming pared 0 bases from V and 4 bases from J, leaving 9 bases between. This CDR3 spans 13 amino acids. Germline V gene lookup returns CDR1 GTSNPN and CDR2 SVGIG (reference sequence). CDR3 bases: TGTGCCTGGAGTGTGAGGCGAAGCACTGAAGCTTTCTTT. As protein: CAWSVRRSTEAFF.

CDR3 bases: TGCGCCAGCAGCCAAGGAGCGGGAGTTGGGACAGATACGCAGTATTTT. This codes for CASSQGAGVGTDTQYF. This chain links TRBV4-3 with TRBJ2-3; 8 bases agree with TRBD2. The V segment lost 1 base and the J segment 3 bases; nucleotides outside the gene matches: 6. Looked up from germline, CDR1 is LGHNA and CDR2 is YSLEER. The length of the CDR3 is 16 residues.

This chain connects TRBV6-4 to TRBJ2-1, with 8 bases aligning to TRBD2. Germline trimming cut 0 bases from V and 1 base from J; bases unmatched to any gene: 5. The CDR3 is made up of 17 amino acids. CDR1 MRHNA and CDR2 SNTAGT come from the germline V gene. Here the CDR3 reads CASSDSNTSGSYNEQFF. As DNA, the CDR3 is TGTGCCAGCAGTGACTCGAACACTAGCGGATCCTACAATGAGCAGTTCTTC.

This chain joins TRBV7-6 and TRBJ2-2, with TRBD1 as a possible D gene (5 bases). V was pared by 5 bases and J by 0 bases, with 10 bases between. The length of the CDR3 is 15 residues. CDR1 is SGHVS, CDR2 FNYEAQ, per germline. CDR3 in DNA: TGTGCCAGCAGCCTTCAGACAGCGAACACCGGGGAGCTGTTTTTT. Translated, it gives CASSLQTANTGELFF.

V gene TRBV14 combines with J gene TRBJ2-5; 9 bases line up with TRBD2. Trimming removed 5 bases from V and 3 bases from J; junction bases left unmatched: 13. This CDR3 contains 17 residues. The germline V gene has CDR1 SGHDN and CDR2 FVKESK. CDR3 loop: CASSIRLLLAGKETQYF. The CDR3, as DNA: TGTGCCAGCAGCATCCGACTTTTGCTAGCGGGAAAAGAGACCCAGTACTTC.

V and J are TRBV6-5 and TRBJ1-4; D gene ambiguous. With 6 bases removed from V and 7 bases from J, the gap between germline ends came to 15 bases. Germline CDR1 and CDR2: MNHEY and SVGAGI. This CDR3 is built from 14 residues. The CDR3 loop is CASRRGGSSEKLFF. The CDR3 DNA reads TGTGCCAGCAGAAGAGGAGGGAGCAGTGAAAAACTGTTTTTT.

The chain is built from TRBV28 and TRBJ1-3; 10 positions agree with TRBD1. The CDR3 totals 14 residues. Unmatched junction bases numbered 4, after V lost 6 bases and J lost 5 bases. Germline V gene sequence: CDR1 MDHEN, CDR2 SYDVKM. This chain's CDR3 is CASSSGQGRNTIYF. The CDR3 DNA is TGTGCCAGCAGCTCGGGACAGGGGAGAAACACCATATATTTT.

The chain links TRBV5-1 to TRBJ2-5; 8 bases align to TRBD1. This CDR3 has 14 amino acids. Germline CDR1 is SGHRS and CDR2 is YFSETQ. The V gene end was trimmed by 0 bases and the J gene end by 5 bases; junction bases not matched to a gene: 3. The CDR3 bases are TGCGCCAGCAGCTTGGGCAGGGGGCTTGAGACCCAGTACTTC. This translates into CASSLGRGLETQYF. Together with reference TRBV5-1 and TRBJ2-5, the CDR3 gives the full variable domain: KAGVTQTPRYLIKTRGQQVTLSCSPISGHRSVSWYQQTPGQGLQFLFEYFSETQRNKGNFPGRFSGRQFSNSRSEMNVSTLELGDSALYLCASSLGRGLETQYFGPGTRLLVL.

In DNA, the CDR3 is TGCGCCAGCAGCCAAGAGGGACAGGGGGCAACTAATGAAAAACTGTTTTTT. This gives the protein CASSQEGQGATNEKLFF. The genes are TRBV4-1 and TRBJ1-4, with 11 bases aligning to TRBD1. Germline V gives CDR1 MGHRA, CDR2 YSYEKL. The V segment lost 0 bases and the J segment 0 bases; nucleotides outside the gene matches: 0. CDR3 length: 17 amino acids.